Listed below are T cell receptor beta chains from one sample, sequenced in a study of control samples from healthy donors and cancer patients. Data came from immunoSEQ multiplex PCR; TCRdb stores just in-frame clones and leaves some out. The sample contains fewer than 100,000 clones, roughly four fifths of which appear only once. The specimen was blood. The receptors shown here come from a woman aged 55-70 years in good health. The conserved cysteine and the conserved F or W are not part of the CDR3 here.

>TRBJ1-3|TRBV7-8
ASSWSPGQGALGNTIY
>TRBJ2-6|TRBV5-1
ASSWGVLGANVLT
>TRBJ1-2|TRBV6-5
ASSYEGQGYGYT
>TRBJ2-1|TRBV7-9
ASSLDPLVDEQF
>TRBJ1-1|TRBV28
ASSPWSTGGVTEAF
>TRBJ1-1|TRBV9
ASSVGQGNTEAF
>TRBJ1-6|TRBV21-1
ASSKGSYLDRYNSPLH
>TRBJ2-7|TRBV5-4
ASSTLSGATQD
>TRBJ2-1|TRBV6-9
ASSYHQGLAGHNEQF
>TRBJ2-1|TRBV18
ASSPGGGMRSYNEQF
>TRBJ2-7|TRBV6-5
ASRPRTGTYEQY
>TRBJ1-4|TRBV7-2
ASSQDRANEKLF
>TRBJ2-6|TRBV7-9
ASSDWDRDLSGANVLT
>TRBJ2-1|TRBV18
ASSRQIQGNEQF
>TRBJ2-7|TRBV5-1
ASSFGTGISYEQY
>TRBJ2-1|TRBV5-1
ASGSYTSGGSNEQF
>TRBJ1-5|TRBV6-1
ASSEAGFGNQPQH
>TRBJ1-1|TRBV18
ASSPAGRNTEAF
>TRBJ2-4|TRBV10-2
ASGVGDLKANIQY
>TRBJ2-7|TRBV6-2/TRBV6-3
ASSTPSGRSYEQY
>TRBJ1-4|TRBV7-9
ASSLGEVEKLF
>TRBJ2-3|TRBV7-8
ASRSRGTDTQY
>TRBJ2-2|TRBV6-5
ASSYVRGNTGELF
>TRBJ1-2|TRBV29-1
SVRQGASYGYT
>TRBJ2-6|TRBV7-9
ASSLTSGANVLT
>TRBJ2-2|TRBV6-5
ASSRTGSGTGELF
>TRBJ2-1|TRBV1
TSSQERTSGVSYNEQF
>TRBJ2-7|TRBV18
ASSGDSTYEQY
>TRBJ2-1|TRBV5-6
ASSLRTSGHSEQF
>TRBJ1-3|TRBV5-1
ASSTGGLSGNTIY
>TRBJ1-3|TRBV7-2
ASSLHSGNTIY
>TRBJ1-5|TRBV6-5
ASSRQERNQPQH
>TRBJ1-3|TRBV10-3
AISDPNSGNTIY
>TRBJ2-5|TRBV4-3
ASSRDRGETQY
>TRBJ2-3|TRBV5-1
ASSLGGTDTQY
>TRBJ2-5|TRBV19
ASSTSRGGQETQY
>TRBJ2-2|TRBV3-1/TRBV3-2
ASSQQAAPRSTGELF